This TCR beta chain was found in a study of shared clonotypes between healthy human individuals. Findings and caveats of the study: Sequencing depth was expected to influence donor clonotype sharing.

Ten immunoSEQ deep assay plates were used to sequence the DNA of unsorted PBMCs. Sequenced by immunoSEQ multiplex PCR; TCRdb stores in-frame clones only, minus some. The sample yields approximately 500,000 clones, 79% seen once. The germline gives CDR1 SGHRS, CDR2 YFSETQ. There are 14 residues in the CDR3. V shed 0 bases, J shed 6 bases, and the junction held 4 bases outside the gene matches. Note on this clone: Its specificity is not known.

Genomic DNA for unsorted samples, which was extracted with the QIAamp DNA Blood Mini kit, came from about 83 million PBMCs. The chain employs TRBV5-1 and TRBJ2-3; 7 positions agree with TRBD1. Sequencing input: PBMCs. This TCR derives from a woman aged 40 to 50 in good health. Some clones in this sample may be carry-over from other donors' samples. The CDR3 region is CASSLATGADTQYF. DNA for the CDR3: TGCGCCAGCAGCTTGGCCACAGGGGCGGATACGCAGTATTTT.